Below are 27 T cell receptor beta chains sequenced from a single sample in a study of T cells in Graves' hyperthyroidism and ophthalmopathy. RNA transcripts provided the source from which TCR beta CDR3 regions were amplified. HTBI primers were used for first-round RT-PCR of the TCR CDR3. TCRdb reprocessed the multiplex PCR reads via MiXCR and lists one record per CDR3 protein. The data hold around 600,000 distinct CDR3 sequences, with 11% to 15% observed a single time. Sequencing was performed on blood. Receptor source: a woman aged 18-35 years with Graves' ophthalmopathy.

V is TRBV15 and J is TRBJ1-2; TRBD1 matches 9 bases. Trimming at V came to 0 bases and at J to 6 bases, leaving 14 bases not matched to a gene. The length of the CDR3 is 18 residues. CDR1 is LNHNV and CDR2 is YYDKDF in the germline V gene (reference sequence). Here the CDR3 reads CATSRDLLQTGGRDGYTF. As DNA, the CDR3 is TGTGCCACCAGCAGAGACCTCCTACAGACAGGGGGACGCGATGGCTACACCTTC.

This clonotype was counted many times. V and J are TRBV19 and TRBJ1-5; tentative D call: TRBD1 (6 bases). Deletions cut 5 bases from V and 0 bases from J, with 17 bases between. The CDR3 runs to 17 residues. Germline V gene data show CDR1 as LNHDA and CDR2 as SQIVND (reference sequence). The CDR3 nucleotides read TGTGCCAGTAGTCCTCCCTTTGGACAGTATAGCAATCAGCCCCAGCATTTT. Its translation is CASSPPFGQYSNQPQHF.

This clonotype was counted many times. The V and J genes are TRBV4-2 and TRBJ2-1, with 7 bases aligning to TRBD2. Germline CDR1 LGHNA, CDR2 YNFKEQ. CDR3 length: 15 amino acids. J gave up 5 bases and V 0 bases, and 4 bases lay outside the gene matches. The DNA for the CDR3 is TGTGCCAGCAGCCAAGATCAACTAGCGAACAATGAGCAGTTCTTC. Amino acids: CASSQDQLANNEQFF.

This chain connects TRBV28 to TRBJ2-7; the D is unclear. The CDR3 runs 14 residues. Germline CDR1 reads MDHEN; CDR2 reads SYDVKM. Trimming took off 2 bases at V and 2 bases at J, with 10 bases between the two ends. In nucleotides, the CDR3 is TGTGCCAGCAGTTTAGAGCCCCTTACCTACGAGCAGTACTTC. Translating it yields CASSLEPLTYEQYF.

This clonotype was found a few times. The CDR3 end shows no conserved phenylalanine or tryptophan, and so a read error is likely. This chain joins TRBV12-5 and TRBJ1-1; a possible D gene is TRBD1 (6 bases). The germline CDR1 and CDR2 sequences are LGHNT and FRNRAP. The V and J ends lost 7 bases and 2 bases respectively, with 20 bases between them. This CDR3 is built from 16 residues. CDR3 sequence reads: CASVASRDILNTEAFL. CDR3 sequence (DNA): TGTGCTAGTGTAGCCTCGCGGGACATCCTTAACACTGAAGCTTTCCTT.

This clonotype has a count of ten or more. The chain is built from TRBV30 and TRBJ1-5, with D possibly matching TRBD1 (5 bases). Per germline, CDR1 GTSNPN and CDR2 SVGIG (reference sequence). The V gene lost 5 bases and the J gene lost 3 bases, with 11 bases spanning the gap. This CDR3 region has 13 residues. CDR3 in DNA: TGTGCCTGGGGGACTCTCGTCAATCAGCCCCAGCATTTT. It is translated as CAWGTLVNQPQHF.

Remarks on this clonotype: A read error is likely, as this CDR3 ends without the conserved phenylalanine or tryptophan. The gene calls are TRBV20-1 and TRBJ1-1; no clear D gene. The CDR3 is 14 residues long. V was shortened by 1 base and J by 1 base, with 10 bases between the two germline ends. CDR1 DFQATT and CDR2 SNEGSKA come from the germline V gene (reference sequence). The CDR3 coding sequence is TGCAGTGCTAGAGGTTGGGGAGAGAACACTGAAGCTTTCCTT. Translated: CSARGWGENTEAFL.

This sequence joins TRBV20-1 and TRBJ2-2; tentatively, D is TRBD1 or TRBD2 (5 bases each). The CDR3 sequence is 14 residues long. The V end lost 6 bases, the J end lost 8 bases, and 19 bases lay between the germline ends. CDR1 is DFQATT, CDR2 SNEGSKA, per germline (reference sequence). The CDR3 region is CSAIGADWGGELFF. CDR3 nucleotides: TGCAGTGCCATCGGGGCAGATTGGGGAGGGGAGCTGTTTTTT.

This clonotype was recorded many times. The chain links TRBV4-2 to TRBJ2-5; D possibly corresponds to TRBD2 (6 bases). V was trimmed by 6 bases and J by 2 bases, leaving 10 bases between them. The V gene's germline CDR1 is LGHNA and CDR2 YNFKEQ. This CDR3 spans 13 amino acids. The CDR3 sequence: CASRQDYQETQYF. The CDR3 region has the DNA TGTGCCAGCAGACAGGACTATCAAGAGACCCAGTACTTC.

This clonotype was counted many times. The chain couples TRBV27 to TRBJ1-6; 7 bases are a match to TRBD1. Germline V gene data show CDR1 as MNHEY and CDR2 as SMNVEV (reference sequence). The CDR3 totals 22 residues. V gave up 8 bases and J gave up 0 bases; unmatched junction bases: 25. The DNA for the CDR3 is TGTGCCAGCCCCCCCATTTTGGTGACACGACAGGGATTCCTCTCCTATAATTCACCCCTCCACTTT. As protein: CASPPILVTRQGFLSYNSPLHF.

In this sample, this clonotype turned up many times. The chain is built from TRBV19 and TRBJ1-1; no firm D call. CDR1 is LNHDA and CDR2 is SQIVND in the germline V gene (reference sequence). The CDR3 spans 16 residues. Trimming removed 2 bases at V and 1 base at J, with 14 bases between. The CDR3 DNA is TGTGCCAGTAGTATAACCCTATCTGGGTGGAACACTGAAGCTTTCTTT. Protein product: CASSITLSGWNTEAFF.

This clonotype was observed at least ten times. The chain has TRBV28 and TRBJ1-1; 8 bases line up with TRBD1. Germline CDR1 and CDR2: MDHEN and SYDVKM. Losses at the gene ends were 7 bases for V and 1 base for J; bases not matched to a gene: 14. This CDR3 has 17 residues. The CDR3 is CASNLEGQGVGNTEAFF. The CDR3 coding sequence is TGTGCCAGCAACCTTGAAGGACAGGGTGTAGGGAACACTGAAGCTTTCTTT.

This clonotype was detected many times. CDR3: CASSQDERKETQYF. CDR3 coding DNA: TGTGCCAGCAGCCAAGATGAGAGAAAAGAGACCCAGTACTTC. The rearrangement links TRBV3-1 to TRBJ2-5; D not certain. Trimming pared 0 bases from V and 3 bases from J, leaving 8 bases between. This CDR3 has 14 residues. Germline-derived CDR1 and CDR2 are LGHDT and YNNKEL (reference sequence).

About this clonotype: A junction boundary mismatches the germline segment, possibly from a read error. V usage is TRBV6-2 or TRBV6-3 and J usage is TRBJ2-7; 10 positions match TRBD2. Germline V lookup: CDR1 MNHEY, CDR2 SVGEGT. The CDR3 runs 15 residues. The CDR3, as DNA: TGTGCCAGCGGGCTAGCGGGAGATAGCTCCTACGAGCGGTACTTC. It translates to CASGLAGDSSYERYF.

This clonotype occurred many times. The chain recombines TRBV6-1 with TRBJ2-7, with 9 bases fitting TRBD1. The CDR3 has 13 residues. The J segment lost 6 bases and the V segment lost 5 bases, leaving 5 bases of the junction unmatched. Per germline, CDR1 MNHNS and CDR2 SASEGT. The CDR3 sequence is CASSPGTGREQYF. CDR3 in DNA: TGTGCCAGCAGTCCTGGGACAGGGCGCGAGCAGTACTTC.

With regard to this clonotype: A read error may be the cause here, since a much bigger clone is one base away. V and J are TRBV7-2 and TRBJ1-2; 8 nucleotides match TRBD1. This CDR3 has 13 amino acids. Germline V CDR1 and CDR2: SGHTA, FQGNSA. The V segment lost 1 base and the J segment 7 bases; nucleotides outside the gene matches: 2. CDR3 residues: CASSLGTGSGYTF. The CDR3 bases are TGTGCCAGCAGCTTAGGGACAGGGTCTGGCTACACCTTC.

This clonotype occurred once. The CDR3 reads CASSQNQDQGVSGANVLTF. The CDR3 region has the DNA TGTGCCAGCAGCCAAAACCAGGACCAGGGAGTCTCTGGGGCCAACGTCCTGACTTTC. The chain links TRBV5-8 to TRBJ2-6; D tentatively reads TRBD1 or TRBD2 (5 bases each). V lost 4 bases and J lost 0, with 20 bases in between. CDR3 length equals 19 residues. CDR1 and CDR2 from the germline V gene are SGHTS and YDEGEE.

This clonotype was counted a few times. CDR3 loop: CATSDGNTGELFF. CDR3 DNA: TGTGCCACCAGTGACGGGAACACCGGGGAGCTGTTTTTT. The chain links TRBV24-1 to TRBJ2-2, with no clear D. The CDR3 spans 13 residues. The V end lost 4 bases, the J end lost 1 base, and 3 bases lay between the germline ends. CDR1 KGHDR and CDR2 SFDVKD come from the germline V gene.

This clonotype was counted ten times or more. This chain joins TRBV2 and TRBJ1-5, with D perhaps matching TRBD1 (6 bases). From germline, CDR1 is SNHLY and CDR2 FYNNEI. V was cut by 8 bases and J by 1 base, with 6 bases left in between. This CDR3 is 12 amino acids long. Here the CDR3 DNA reads TGTGCCAGCCAGGGGAGCAATCAGCCCCAGCATTTT. Translating gives CASQGSNQPQHF.

This clonotype came up many times. The chain uses TRBV28 and TRBJ1-6, with 10 bases matching TRBD1. CDR3 size: 14 residues. V dropped 7 bases and J dropped 7; count of bases not matched to a gene: 4. Per germline, CDR1 MDHEN and CDR2 SYDVKM. The CDR3 protein is CASIPGQGNSPLHF. The DNA of the CDR3 is TGTGCCAGCATTCCGGGACAGGGGAATTCACCCCTCCACTTT.

The table lists this clonotype with many counts. The chain links TRBV28 to TRBJ2-7, with 7 bases matching TRBD1. This CDR3 spans 14 amino acids. The trim removed 6 bases at V and 0 bases at J, leaving 5 bases unmatched. In germline, CDR1 is MDHEN, CDR2 SYDVKM. CDR3 loop: CASRDTGASYEQYF. The CDR3 nucleotides read TGTGCCAGCAGAGATACAGGGGCCTCCTACGAGCAGTACTTC.

This clonotype was seen a handful of times. This may stem from a read error, because a much larger clone lies one nucleotide away. The V and J genes are TRBV11-3 and TRBJ2-2, with D unclear. The CDR3 contains 16 residues. Trimming cost V 5 bases and J 0 bases, with 13 bases left between them. Germline V lookup: CDR1 SGHNT, CDR2 YENEEA. Here the CDR3 DNA reads TGTGCCAGCAGCACTTGGCTAGGAGCGAACACCGGGGAGCTGTTTTTT. It yields the protein CASSTWLGANTGELFF.

This clonotype was recorded many times. The gene calls are TRBV29-1 and TRBJ2-1; D call uncertain. Germline lookup yields CDR1 SQVTM and CDR2 ANQGSEA. V lost 5 bases to trimming and J lost 0 bases, with 2 bases between them. This CDR3 spans 11 amino acids. In nucleotides, the CDR3 is TGCAGCGTTAACTCCTACAATGAGCAGTTCTTC. As protein: CSVNSYNEQFF.

There are many counts of this clonotype. The chain has TRBV11-2 and TRBJ2-1; D perhaps matches TRBD2 (6 bases). The germline CDR1 and CDR2 sequences are SGHAT and FQNNGV. The V end was cut by 0 bases, the J end by 2 bases, with 17 bases between. The CDR3 covers 18 residues. The CDR3 is CASSLDRGWVAAYNEQFF. For the CDR3, the DNA is TGTGCCAGCAGCTTAGATCGGGGTTGGGTAGCGGCCTACAATGAGCAGTTCTTC.

This rearrangement joins TRBV4-1 to TRBJ2-7; D may be TRBD2 (6 bases). The germline V gene encodes CDR1 MGHRA and CDR2 YSYEKL. The CDR3 spans 17 residues. Between the trimmed V and J ends, which lost 3 bases and 0 bases, there was a span of 18 bases. CDR3 nucleotide sequence: TGCGCCAGCAGCCAGGACCCTCGCCGGGGGAGCTCCTACGAGCAGTACTTC. Amino acids: CASSQDPRRGSSYEQYF.

The chain joins TRBV7-2 to TRBJ1-1; 9 bases agree with TRBD1. After removal of 5 bases from V and 6 bases from J, the junction contained 4 bases not matched to a gene. Germline CDR1 is SGHTA and CDR2 is FQGNSA. The CDR3 consists of 13 residues. This CDR3 reads CASSPDRGAEAFF. The CDR3 nucleotides are TGTGCCAGCAGCCCGGACAGGGGAGCTGAAGCTTTCTTT.

This clonotype has ten or more counts. The gene calls are TRBV5-6 and TRBJ1-2; D possibly corresponds to TRBD1 (6 bases). The germline gives CDR1 SGHDT, CDR2 YYEEEE. This CDR3 contains 14 residues. Between the trimmed V and J ends, which lost 0 bases and 1 base, there was a span of 7 bases. The CDR3 DNA follows: TGTGCCAGCAGCTTGGACAGGGTTAACTATGGCTACACCTTC. Translation gives CASSLDRVNYGYTF.